This TCR beta chain appears in the sequencing data of a study of T cell responses to AZD1222 COVID-19 vaccine. General observations from the study: Only after the peak T cell response were repertoires sampled. When two AZD1222 doses had been given, Spike-specific TCR breadth and depth rose. The donors showed a predominance of white British ancestry and of females, with possible underestimation of clonal diversity. Spike regions recognized by vaccine-associated CD4 TCRs spanned the protein, led by 160-218 and 743-854.

Germline V CDR1 and CDR2: LNHDA, SQIVND (reference sequence). Trimming took 7 bases from V and 0 from J, leaving 6 bases between them. The CDR3 totals 13 residues. TCRdb's table, derived via immunoSEQ multiplex PCR, lists solely in-frame clones and lacks some. The sample shows about 37,000 clones, approximately 86% of them seen only once. About this clone itself: The antigen remains unidentified.

V usage is TRBV19 and J usage is TRBJ1-4, with unresolved D. The sequencing used peripheral blood, collected on day 0 of AZD1222 vaccination. The receptor was isolated from an adult in good health. This CDR3 is CASNPSTNEKLFF. In DNA, the CDR3 is TGTGCCAGTAACCCCTCAACTAATGAAAAACTGTTTTTT.